The 25 T cell receptor beta chains below were found in one sample sequenced in a study of T cell responses to AZD1222 COVID-19 vaccine. Using immunoSEQ multiplex PCR, the repertoire was profiled, and TCRdb retains in-frame clones only, with some absent. The table lists some 170,000 clones, roughly nine tenths of them singletons. Sample: peripheral blood, taken 28 days after the second AZD1222 dose. These receptor sequences come from an adult who received the AZD1222 COVID-19 vaccine.

This chain uses TRBV12-3 or TRBV12-4 with TRBJ1-2; D not resolved. There are 13 residues in the CDR3. Trimming took 6 bases from V and 6 from J, leaving 14 bases between them. CDR3 region: CASRRYDWDGYTF. CDR3 nucleotide sequence: TGTGCCAGCAGGAGGTACGACTGGGATGGCTACACCTTC.

This rearrangement joins TRBV3-1 (or the pseudogene TRBV3-2) to TRBJ1-6; perhaps TRBD1 as D (6 bases). There are 15 residues in the CDR3. V lost 0 bases, J lost 10 bases, and 13 bases lay in between. Per the germline V gene, CDR1 is LGHDT and CDR2 is YNNKEL (reference sequence). CDR3 in amino acids: CASSQDPQGRSPLHF. Written as DNA, the CDR3 is TGTGCCAGCAGCCAAGATCCCCAGGGGAGGTCACCCCTCCACTTT.

The rearrangement joins TRBV9 to TRBJ1-1, with D possibly being TRBD1 (6 bases). The CDR3 consists of 15 residues. In germline, CDR1 is SGDLS, CDR2 YYNGEE. The V end lost 0 bases, the J end lost 0 bases, and 9 bases lay between the germline ends. The CDR3 loop is CASSVVGTLNTEAFF. CDR3 sequence (DNA): TGTGCCAGCAGCGTAGTTGGGACATTGAACACTGAAGCTTTCTTT.

This sequence joins TRBV6-5 and TRBJ2-7, with 8 positions matching TRBD1. CDR1 and CDR2 from the germline V gene are MNHEY and SVGAGI. V gave up 0 bases and J gave up 5 bases; unmatched junction bases: 6. CDR3 length equals 15 residues. CDR3 in DNA: TGTGCCAGCAGTTACTCTCACTCCAGGGGGCACGAGCAGTACTTC. Its translation is CASSYSHSRGHEQYF.

V is TRBV6-5 and J is TRBJ1-1; possible D gene TRBD1, 6 bases. The CDR3 contains 13 residues. V was pared by 3 bases and J by 6 bases, with 11 bases between. Germline CDR1 is MNHEY and CDR2 is SVGAGI. CDR3: CASSYMTGSEAFF. For the CDR3, the DNA is TGTGCCAGCAGTTATATGACAGGATCTGAAGCTTTCTTT.

The CDR3 sequence: CASKPLGGDGYTF. The DNA of the CDR3 is TGTGCCAGTAAACCCCTCGGGGGCGATGGCTACACCTTC. The chain combines TRBV19 with TRBJ1-2; tentatively, D is TRBD1 (6 bases). The CDR3 is made up of 13 amino acids. Trimming took 7 bases from V and 6 from J, leaving 15 bases between them. Looked up from germline, CDR1 is LNHDA and CDR2 is SQIVND (reference sequence).

The V gene is TRBV19, the J gene TRBJ1-2, with D maybe TRBD1 (6 bases). The germline V gene has CDR1 LNHDA and CDR2 SQIVND (reference sequence). The CDR3 has 15 amino acids. V was trimmed by 1 base and J by 4 bases, leaving 13 bases between them. The CDR3, as DNA: TGTGCCAGTAGTATAGTAGGACAGCCCCTCTATGGCTACACCTTC. The encoded protein is CASSIVGQPLYGYTF.

Concerning this clone: At one end the junction does not follow the germline gene, possibly because of a read error. The V call is TRBV4-3, the J call TRBJ2-7; D call uncertain. Germline lookup yields CDR1 LGHNA and CDR2 YSLEER. This CDR3 spans 14 amino acids. The DNA for the CDR3 is TGCCCCAGCAGCCCACGACTGGTCTCCTACGAGCAGTACTTC. Protein sequence: CPSSPRLVSYEQYF.

The chain uses TRBV6-5 and TRBJ1-2; 7 bases fit TRBD1. This CDR3 has 14 amino acids. The trim removed 4 bases at V and 5 bases at J, leaving 7 bases unmatched. The germline V gene has CDR1 MNHEY and CDR2 SVGAGI. In DNA form, the CDR3 reads TGTGCCAGCAGTTCTGAAGGGGGCAGGTATGGCTACACCTTC. Translated: CASSSEGGRYGYTF.

This chain joins TRBV30 and TRBJ2-1; unclear D gene. CDR1 GTSNPN and CDR2 SVGIG come from the germline V gene (reference sequence). The CDR3 loop spans 8 amino acids. V was clipped by 6 bases and J by 6 bases, with 0 bases between them. The CDR3 region has the DNA TGTGCCTGCAATGAGCAGTTCTTC. Its protein product is CACNEQFF.

The V gene is TRBV3-1 (or the pseudogene TRBV3-2), the J gene TRBJ2-7; D is undetermined. V lost 4 bases and J 1 base, leaving 11 bases between the germline ends. Germline CDR1 LGHDT, CDR2 YNNKEL (reference sequence). There are 14 residues in the CDR3. The CDR3 loop is CASSPNYKSYEQYF. CDR3 in DNA: TGTGCCAGCAGCCCCAACTATAAATCCTACGAGCAGTACTTC.

The J gene is TRBJ1-2, the V gene TRBV30; 9 bases are shared with TRBD1. The V gene's germline CDR1 is GTSNPN and CDR2 SVGIG (reference sequence). V trimming: 3 bases; J trimming: 7 bases; junction bases outside the gene matches: 12. The CDR3 contains 15 residues. CDR3 sequence: CAWSGTGQGYGGYTF. The CDR3 region has the DNA TGTGCCTGGAGCGGGACGGGACAGGGTTATGGTGGCTACACCTTC.

The V call is TRBV7-2, the J call TRBJ2-7; D call uncertain. The length of the CDR3 is 14 residues. From germline, CDR1 is SGHTA and CDR2 FQGNSA. The V gene lost 6 bases and the J gene lost 3 bases, with 15 bases spanning the gap. CDR3 loop: CASRSGPKGYEQYF. The CDR3 nucleotides read TGTGCCAGCAGGTCCGGCCCTAAGGGCTACGAGCAGTACTTC.

This clone appeared a single time. This chain links TRBV5-1 with TRBJ2-2, with D tentatively TRBD2 (5 bases). Germline assignment: CDR1 SGHRS and CDR2 YFSETQ. The V and J ends lost 4 bases and 6 bases respectively, with 10 bases between them. The CDR3 has 13 amino acids. CDR3 region: CASSVTEAGELFF. The CDR3 DNA is TGCGCCAGCAGCGTGACGGAGGCCGGGGAGCTGTTTTTT.

CDR3 in DNA: TGTGCCATCAGTGAGTCTGCCAGCTACGAGCAGTACTTC. It yields the protein CAISESASYEQYF. The chain employs TRBV10-3 and TRBJ2-7; D gene unclear. The germline V gene encodes CDR1 ENHRY and CDR2 SYGVKD. This CDR3 has 13 residues. Trimming cost V 0 bases and J 3 bases, with 6 bases left between them.

This clone was detected a few times. The chain links TRBV27 to TRBJ1-1, with D hard to call. The CDR3 spans 16 residues. V lost 7 bases to trimming and J lost 6 bases, with 24 bases between them. CDR1 is MNHEY and CDR2 is SMNVEV in the germline V gene (reference sequence). In DNA form, the CDR3 reads TGTGCCAGCATTGACTCCCCCTGGGGTGGAATTCCTGAAGCTTTCTTT. It codes for CASIDSPWGGIPEAFF.

This sequence joins TRBV5-1 and TRBJ1-2; possible D gene TRBD1, 6 bases. CDR1 and CDR2 (germline): SGHRS, YFSETQ. Trimming took 4 bases from V and 5 from J, leaving 15 bases between them. This CDR3 is 14 amino acids long. As DNA, the CDR3 is TGCGCCAGCAGCGAGGGGGGCGCGCATTATGGCTACACCTTC. As protein: CASSEGGAHYGYTF.

CDR3 protein: CSVEYSGGSYGEQFF. The CDR3 nucleotides read TGCAGCGTTGAATACTCAGGGGGCAGTTACGGTGAGCAGTTCTTC. The chain employs TRBV29-1 and TRBJ2-1; 8 bases are shared with TRBD1. Germline CDR1 is SQVTM and CDR2 is ANQGSEA. Losses at the gene ends were 2 bases for V and 9 bases for J; bases not matched to a gene: 12. This CDR3 has 15 amino acids.

V gene TRBV5-4 combines with J gene TRBJ2-3; D possibly corresponds to TRBD1 (6 bases). V lost 6 bases and J lost 0, with 17 bases in between. Germline loops: CDR1 SGHNT, CDR2 YYREEE (reference sequence). The CDR3 sequence is 16 residues long. CDR3 loop: CASTPPGASSTDTQYF. The DNA for the CDR3 is TGTGCCAGCACCCCGCCAGGGGCCTCTAGCACAGATACGCAGTATTTT.

This chain links TRBV28 with TRBJ2-7; D assignment may be TRBD1 or TRBD2 (6 bases each). The V end was cut by 2 bases, the J end by 2 bases, with 10 bases between. This CDR3 has 14 amino acids. Germline lookup yields CDR1 MDHEN and CDR2 SYDVKM. The chain's CDR3 is CASSLRGPAYEQYF. DNA of the CDR3: TGTGCCAGCAGTTTACGGGGGCCTGCCTACGAGCAGTACTTC.

V gene TRBV7-3 combines with J gene TRBJ2-3; no clear D gene. CDR1 SGHTA and CDR2 FQGTGA come from the germline V gene. This CDR3 has 13 residues. Trimming took off 5 bases at V and 2 bases at J, with 8 bases between the two ends. Written as DNA, the CDR3 is TGTGCCAGCAGCCGATCTTACACAGATACGCAGTATTTT. Translated: CASSRSYTDTQYF.

The V and J genes are TRBV21-1 and TRBJ1-1; TRBD1, as called in the table, went unchecked against the DNA. TRBV21-1 is reported as a pseudogene. This CDR3 spans 15 amino acids. CDR3 protein: CARETGGCLNTEAFF. The CDR3 DNA reads TGTGCCAGGGAAACAGGGGGCTGCTTGAACACTGAAGCTTTCTTT.

This clone was picked up one time. The V gene is TRBV7-9, the J gene TRBJ2-5, with D hard to call. The V end was cut by 5 bases, the J end by 5 bases, with 18 bases between. Germline-derived CDR1 and CDR2 are SEHNR and FQNEAQ (reference sequence). This CDR3 is 15 amino acids long. The CDR3 spells CASSQVDPPRETQYF. The DNA of the CDR3 is TGTGCCAGCAGCCAGGTCGACCCGCCGAGGGAGACCCAGTACTTC.

The gene calls are TRBV7-9 and TRBJ1-5, with D hard to call. Trimming removed 4 bases from V and 3 bases from J, with 16 bases in between. CDR3 size: 16 residues. The germline CDR1 and CDR2 sequences are SEHNR and FQNEAQ (reference sequence). CDR3 coding DNA: TGTGCCAGCAGCTCCCCCGAGACGGAAGACAATCAGCCCCAGCATTTT. Encoded protein: CASSSPETEDNQPQHF.

The chain couples TRBV5-8 to TRBJ1-2; the D is unclear. Per germline, CDR1 SGHTS and CDR2 YDEGEE. CDR3 length equals 15 residues. The V end lost 0 bases, the J end lost 5 bases, and 14 bases lay between the germline ends. CDR3: CASSLARGRYYGYTF. CDR3 DNA: TGTGCCAGCAGCTTGGCACGAGGACGTTATTATGGCTACACCTTC. The complete variable domain, with remaining parts taken from reference TRBV5-8 and TRBJ1-2, reads EAGVTQSPTHLIKTRGQQATLRCSPISGHTSVYWYQQALGLGLQFLLWYDEGEERNRGNFPPRFSGRQFPNYSSELNVNALELEDSALYLCASSLARGRYYGYTFGSGTRLTVV.